This T cell receptor (beta chain) was captured by sequencing in a study of cytomegalovirus exposure and HLA in healthy donors. The overall study: Earlier results showed approximately 110 million unique TCR beta sequences derived from about 179 million T cells. Findings and caveats of the study: It was shown in a later analysis that HLA-associated TCR beta chains were more clonally expanded than other, equally common chains. Later analysis showed most CMV-associated TCR beta chains appearing HLA-restricted.

PCR amplification relied on 60 Vbeta primers (plus 13 Jbeta primers). Data came from immunoSEQ multiplex PCR; TCRdb stores just in-frame clones and leaves some out. The sample shows 150,000 to 200,000 clones, around 69% of them seen only once. Concerning this clone itself: Antigen specificity is unknown.

Germline lookup yields CDR1 SGHTS and CDR2 YDEGEE. V lost 1 base, J lost 6 bases, and 10 bases lay in between. The CDR3 runs 14 residues. The sample consisted of PBMCs. The rearrangement uses TRBV5-8 and TRBJ2-2, with D possibly matching TRBD2 (6 bases). This receptor was taken from a man aged 55 to 70 in good health and CMV-seronegative. In DNA, the CDR3 is TGTGCCAGCAGCTTGTCGCTAGCGTCCGGGGAGCTGTTTTTT. It is translated as CASSLSLASGELFF.